The 14 T cell receptor beta chains reported below all come from one sample, sequenced in a study of vaccination and CD4 T cells after COVID-19. These receptors' antigens are unknown. Sample treatment: 10-day PBMC culture with coronavirus spike peptide pools or control peptides (ViraFEST assay). Ahead of the COVID-19 pandemic (2011-2018), the CD4+ T cells of the unexposed donor were collected. Once obtained from cultured CD4+ T cells, the DNA was sequenced using the Oncomine TCR Beta short-read assay. The authors extracted genomic DNA from cultured CD4+ T cells. TCRdb redid the calling of the PCR reads with MiXCR, one entry per CDR3 protein. The sample records about 6,800 distinct CDR3 sequences, roughly a third being singletons. The specimen was CD4+ T cells from blood, cultured in vitro. All receptors come from a human donor in good health.

This chain joins TRBV30 and TRBJ2-7, with a weak D call TRBD1 (6 bases). Trimming stripped 5 bases from V and 2 bases from J, with 10 bases between. The CDR3 has 12 residues. CDR1 and CDR2 from the germline V gene are GTSNPN and SVGIG (reference sequence). Written as DNA, the CDR3 is TGTGCCTGGGGTGGACAGACCTACGAGCAGTACTTC. This translates into CAWGGQTYEQYF.

The J gene is TRBJ1-2, the V gene TRBV28, with 9 bases lining up with TRBD1. Looked up from germline, CDR1 is MDHEN and CDR2 is SYDVKM. CDR3 size: 14 residues. V lost 5 bases to trimming and J lost 5 bases; unmatched junction nucleotides: 6. The DNA of the CDR3 is TGTGCCAGCAGTATTACAGGGGGCCGGTATGGCTACACCTTC. Translating it yields CASSITGGRYGYTF.

The chain joins TRBV7-8 to TRBJ2-3; D is unclear. Trimming removed 5 bases from V and 2 bases from J, with 11 bases in between. Germline loops: CDR1 SGHVS, CDR2 FQNEAQ. The CDR3 is made up of 14 amino acids. CDR3 DNA sequence: TGTGCCAGCAGCCCTAATAGACCCACAGATACGCAGTATTTT. Protein sequence: CASSPNRPTDTQYF.

This clonotype was detected a few times. This chain connects TRBV7-9 to TRBJ1-1, with no clear D. Germline V gives CDR1 SEHNR, CDR2 FQNEAQ (reference sequence). V lost 4 bases, J lost 4 bases, and 7 bases lay in between. The CDR3 totals 12 residues. CDR3 sequence (DNA): TGTGCCAGCAGCTATTGGGGCACTGAAGCTTTCTTT. Protein: CASSYWGTEAFF.

The V gene is TRBV10-3, the J gene TRBJ1-5; D is undetermined. The germline V and J ends were trimmed by 3 bases and 4 bases, with 16 bases remaining between them. CDR1 is ENHRY, CDR2 SYGVKD, per germline. This CDR3 region has 16 residues. The CDR3 coding sequence is TGTGCCATCAGTGAATACGGACTCGTTACTAATCAGCCCCAGCATTTT. Translated, it gives CAISEYGLVTNQPQHF.

The table lists this clonotype with a few counts. The chain couples TRBV7-2 to TRBJ1-5, with D unresolved. This CDR3 is built from 16 residues. Germline V CDR1 and CDR2: SGHTA, FQGNSA. Trimming pared 4 bases from V and 2 bases from J, leaving 15 bases between. CDR3 nucleotide sequence: TGTGCCAGCAGCTCTAAAAGGAACGAAGGCAATCAGCCCCAGCATTTT. Its protein is CASSSKRNEGNQPQHF.

This clonotype came up a few times. As DNA, the CDR3 is TGTGCCAGCAGCCCTCGGGGGGCAGGGGACACTGAAGCTTTCTTT. Residues: CASSPRGAGDTEAFF. The chain uses TRBV7-3 and TRBJ1-1; possibly TRBD1 for D (6 bases). V gave up 5 bases and J gave up 3 bases, with 16 bases separating them. The CDR3 is 15 amino acids. Germline assignment: CDR1 SGHTA and CDR2 FQGTGA.

The chain is built from TRBV7-2 and TRBJ2-1, with D possibly being TRBD1 or TRBD2 (5 bases each). Between the trimmed V and J ends, which lost 1 base and 2 bases, there was a span of 15 bases. CDR3 size: 17 residues. Per germline, CDR1 SGHTA and CDR2 FQGNSA. The chain's CDR3 is CASSLVSTGPAYNEQFF. CDR3 bases: TGTGCCAGCAGCTTAGTATCGACGGGACCCGCCTACAATGAGCAGTTCTTC.

The chain has TRBV24-1 and TRBJ2-2; D ambiguous. Trimming shortened V by 7 bases and J by 8 bases, and 10 bases separated the two germline ends. Germline V gene lookup returns CDR1 KGHDR and CDR2 SFDVKD. CDR3 size: 12 residues. CDR3 amino acids: CATRGILGELFF. CDR3 coding DNA: TGTGCCACCAGGGGAATTCTTGGGGAGCTGTTTTTT.

This clonotype came up a few times. This chain links TRBV11-2 with TRBJ1-2; 9 bases map to TRBD1. The CDR3 sequence is 16 residues long. The V gene end was trimmed by 5 bases and the J gene end by 5 bases; junction bases not matched to a gene: 12. Per the germline V gene, CDR1 is SGHAT and CDR2 is FQNNGV. The CDR3: CASSGTGTNLTYGYTF. The CDR3 coding sequence is TGTGCCAGCAGCGGGACAGGGACTAACCTGACATATGGCTACACCTTC.

The rearrangement joins TRBV20-1 to TRBJ2-4; 8 bases align to TRBD1. CDR1 DFQATT and CDR2 SNEGSKA come from the germline V gene (reference sequence). With 3 bases clipped from V and 0 bases from J, the junction kept 16 bases outside the gene matches. The CDR3 totals 19 residues. The CDR3 spells CSARGLGDRSARAKNIQYF. The DNA of the CDR3 is TGCAGTGCTAGGGGTTTGGGGGACAGGTCGGCGAGAGCCAAAAACATTCAGTACTTC.

Only one count was recorded for this clonotype. The genes are TRBV6-1 and TRBJ2-1, with 11 bases aligning to TRBD2. Trimming at V came to 6 bases and at J to 4 bases, leaving 8 bases not matched to a gene. CDR1 and CDR2 (germline): MNHNS, SASEGT. The CDR3 is made up of 16 amino acids. The CDR3 protein is CASRGQTSGGYNEQFF. Written as DNA, the CDR3 is TGTGCCAGCAGGGGTCAAACTAGCGGGGGTTACAATGAGCAGTTCTTC.

This clonotype was detected a few times. In DNA form, the CDR3 reads TGTGCCATCACCCCGGACAGGGGGAATCAGCCCCAGCATTTT. Amino acid sequence: CAITPDRGNQPQHF. The gene calls are TRBV10-3 and TRBJ1-5, with 10 bases identical to TRBD1. V dropped 7 bases and J dropped 4; count of bases not matched to a gene: 4. Germline V gene data show CDR1 as ENHRY and CDR2 as SYGVKD. The CDR3 runs 14 residues.

This clonotype turned up a few times. Here the CDR3 DNA reads TGTGCCAGCAGCCAAAGGGGGTTTGGTGGCTACACCTTC. It translates to CASSQRGFGGYTF. This sequence joins TRBV11-2 and TRBJ1-2, with TRBD1 as a possible D gene (6 bases). Trimming pared 5 bases from V and 7 bases from J, leaving 14 bases between. The CDR3 covers 13 residues. CDR1 SGHAT and CDR2 FQNNGV come from the germline V gene.